The rows below give T cell receptor beta chains drawn from one sample of a study of blood T cells in healthy people across ages. TCRdb itself ran the 5' RACE reads through MiXCR, one entry per CDR3 protein. The data show fewer than 1,000,000 distinct CDR3 sequences, about 47% seen once. Sequencing was carried out using blood. The source is an elderly man in good health. The CDR3 runs from the conserved cysteine through the conserved F or W. A D gene is named only where the DNA matches it firmly.

CDR3: CARSLAERDYNEQFF
D: NA
V: TRBV27
J: TRBJ2-1

CDR3: CASRLWTSLDTQYF
D: TRBD2
V: TRBV7-2
J: TRBJ2-3

CDR3: CASSLSRGLGTFEYEQFF
D: TRBD1
V: TRBV28
J: TRBJ2-1

CDR3: CASGKDRSPYEQYF
D: NA
V: TRBV7-2
J: TRBJ2-7

CDR3: CASSVEDRTYQETQYF
D: NA
V: TRBV9
J: TRBJ2-5

CDR3: CSASRFRLAGEETQYF
D: TRBD2
V: TRBV20-1
J: TRBJ2-5

CDR3: CASSLEGQVSAGRYF
D: TRBD1
V: TRBV5-1
J: TRBJ2-5

CDR3: CASSFRLPGVSYEQYF
D: NA
V: TRBV5-6
J: TRBJ2-7

CDR3: CASTRDNEQYF
D: NA
V: TRBV27
J: TRBJ2-5

CDR3: CASRRRTADKGNEQFF
D: NA
V: TRBV28
J: TRBJ2-1

CDR3: CASSLFRRALYNEQFF
D: NA
V: TRBV13
J: TRBJ2-1

CDR3: CASSELQGANEQFF
D: TRBD1
V: TRBV28
J: TRBJ2-1